This TCR beta chain was found in a study of cytomegalovirus exposure and HLA in healthy donors (dated by TCRdb to 2015 to 2018). In terms of the full investigation: An earlier analysis of roughly 500 of the donors reported 250 to 300 Gb of sequence data and more than 90 million unique TCR beta sequences from about 179 million T cells. Alongside the repertoire data, information on donor age, sex, ethnicity and CMV serostatus was compiled. In a later genetic analysis, genome-wide SNP genotypes for about 55% of the roughly 670 donors were used, and that subset was treated as a discovery cohort. Roughly 290 gigabases of sequencing data and roughly 81 million unique TCR sequences made up an early release that covered around 640 HLA-typed donors. Every repertoire in the discovery cohort had been generated on one and the same sequencing platform. Several DR-DQ haplotypes were treated as single units for association and clustering because of strong linkage in the cohort. On average, 235,054 unique TCR beta nucleotide sequences were sequenced per donor among a few hundred genotyped donors of the cohort, with roughly 18% of those sequences being non-productive. The later analysis used no new phenotypic data to find candidate immune exposures, relying instead on TCR beta sequences and their occurrence across donors. Typing coverage differed by locus: A, B, C, DRB1 and DQB1 were typed in roughly 629-630 donors, DQA1 in roughly 500, DPA1 in roughly 590, and DPB1 in about 450. The study used immunosequencing to profile the T cell repertoires of around 600 subjects and linked those repertoires to cytomegalovirus serostatus. A separate validation cohort of approximately 130 different subjects was used in addition to the 666-subject first cohort. To decide whether each TCR beta V gene segment behaved as functional or pseudogenic, an earlier analysis of some 600 of the donors relied on high-throughput TCR beta sequencing. HLA typing covered class I and class II loci at four-digit resolution. Of the roughly 400 genotyped donors, over 65% fell in the genetic ancestry cluster associated with self-reported Caucasian donors. To study patterns of TCR occurrence, a later analysis re-analyzed previously published TCR beta repertoires from around 670 donors and added high-resolution HLA genotyping. The study combined high-throughput TCR immunosequencing, statistical association of individual TCRs with disease status, and machine learning to predict cytomegalovirus infection status. The study was designed to test whether signatures of past pathogen exposure could be identified by cataloging public T cell receptors. Overall results and qualifications from the work: In both the original and validation cohorts, the classifier was reported to diagnose cytomegalovirus status with high specificity and sensitivity. A later genetic analysis associated a missense DCLRE1C variant with V-gene and J-gene trimming of TCR beta chains, and an independent cohort replicated the association. According to a later analysis, most CMV-associated TCR beta chains appeared to be HLA-restricted, and the HLA associations seemed to be driven largely by CMV exposure. A later genetic analysis reported fewer N-insertions in productive TCRs among donors in an Asian-associated ancestry cluster than the roughly 720-donor mean. Compared with equally common non-associated chains, HLA-associated TCR beta chains in a later analysis were more clonally expanded and had lower generation probabilities. In a later analysis, about 17,000 TCR beta sequences were associated with specific HLA alleles at a false discovery rate of 0.05. Some 15 rarely observed V segments, including chromosome 9 orphons, were excluded from the earlier analysis of several hundred of the donors because counts were too low. Linkage disequilibrium might explain the correlated functional status among segregating V segments, but an unknown experimental factor could not be ruled out. In a later analysis, TCR association rates were found to vary across HLA loci, with the most associated TCRs seen for DRB1 alleles and the fewest for HLA-C alleles. A further reported finding was that TCR beta sequences accurately predicted the HLA-A and HLA-B alleles for most subjects in the first cohort. Broadly in line with IMGT annotations, most TCR beta V segments showed up in productive rearrangements about 87% or about 30% of the time in an earlier analysis of 450 to 600 of the donors. Immune exposure information for the cohort was limited to CMV serostatus. A later analysis reported that several top co-occurrence clusters appeared linked to parvovirus B19, influenza, CMV and Epstein-Barr virus. Most TCR sequences were observed very rarely across donors, whereas some public TCRs were present in many individuals. In vitro tests confirmed that a few of the cytomegalovirus-associated TCR beta chains recognize cytomegalovirus antigens. Assigning TCR associations to individual alleles was difficult when HLA alleles, especially DR and DQ, strongly co-occurred. The authors suggested that the approach could potentially be extended to other disease states and immunological phenotypes. Presence/absence analyses assumed roughly uniform sequencing depth across donors, an assumption that may not hold. A total of roughly 160 TCR beta chains were listed by the study as associated with cytomegalovirus. A cluster of highly shared sequence variants was judged likely to represent a technical artifact of the sequencing pipeline. This cohort had only TCR beta chains sequenced, and the lack of alpha or paired-chain data limited which features could be detected. Because some donors lacked HLA typing at each locus, the association tests relied only on the typed subset.

On this clone: Its target antigen remains unknown. No base-level quality is on record; no much larger clone is a single base apart.

Library preparation employed the immunoSEQ multiplex PCR assay. A mixture of 60 forward primers for TCR Vbeta segments and 13 reverse primers for TCR Jbeta segments was used in the multiplex PCR. A multiplex PCR assay on genomic DNA amplified the CDR3 region of rearranged TCR beta genes. The Illumina HiSeq System was used to sequence the amplified TCR beta libraries as 87-base-pair reads. The original methods were these. Across the 500 to 750 repertoires, a later analysis counted approximately 75 million unique TCR beta chains, roughly 11 million of which were shared by at least two donors. Raw reads were error-corrected and collapsed into unique sequences with a nearest-neighbor algorithm that merged closely related sequences to remove PCR and sequencing errors. CDR3 sequences were aligned to IMGT reference sequences to assign V, D and J gene segments. For a sequence to be retained, a match of at least six nucleotides to both a V gene segment and a J gene segment was required. Rearrangements were called productive when the CDR3 lacked stop codons and stayed in frame with V and J; all others were non-productive. Following IMGT convention, CDR3 was defined as the stretch from the second conserved V-encoded cysteine to the conserved J-encoded phenylalanine. The earlier analysis of about 590 of the donors excluded sequences that lacked an unambiguous match to a single V gene segment. In an earlier analysis of about 590 of the donors, a V segment was called functional when productive rearrangements were above 56.7%, and segregating when the standard deviation between donors exceeded 5%. To diagnose cytomegalovirus status from the catalog of TCR beta chain sequences, a statistical classification framework was built. A later analysis assigned V and J genes by comparing TCR nucleotide sequences with IMGT/GENE-DB human TR gene sequences. A later analysis assigned CDR3 sequences and most-parsimonious VDJ recombination scenarios with the TCRdist pipeline. In a later analysis, each TCR beta chain was defined by its CDR3 amino acid sequence together with its V-gene family, and reads lacking a unique V-gene family were excluded. As a way to deal with suspected cross-contamination and a sequencing artifact, a later analysis dropped over 550 nucleotide sequences that were highly shared and had low generation probability. A later analysis calculated a clonal expansion index for each public chain from normalized within-repertoire ranks of inferred template counts. In a later analysis, generation probabilities were computed with a VDJ recombination model fitted to out-of-frame rearrangements, and the resulting probabilities were checked against IGoR. In a later analysis, TCR-TCR, TCR-HLA and TCR-CMV co-occurrence was scored with hypergeometric tests, and a repertoire-size bias correction was applied to TCR pairs. In a later analysis, false discovery rates were estimated by permuting HLA or CMV assignments 20 times. A later analysis grouped co-occurring TCRs with DBSCAN, adding TCRdist sequence similarity when clustering within HLA-allele-positive subsets. Repertoires with fewer than 30,000 or more than 120,000 public chains, plus five repertoires with anomalous nucleotide sharing, were excluded from co-occurrence clustering. As stored in TCRdb, this immuneACCESS dataset retains in-frame rearrangements with V and J assigned. A fraction of the clones does not appear; measured against another copy, unresolved V genes explain less than half of the discrepancy, and the remainder lacks a known reason. The V and J calls and clone size are taken from that table; D and trimming were inferred from the DNA. In all, the sample holds 150,000 to 200,000 clones, and 75% to 85% of those were seen once. Around 14% of the sample goes to the ten largest clones.

The cohort consisted of 600 to 750 healthy bone marrow donors. At the time of sampling, all cohort members were nominally healthy, though unrecorded immune exposures were likely present. The donor was CMV seropositive and was included in the group of around 300 seropositive cohort members. A peripheral blood sample was provided by each donor, and peripheral blood mononuclear cells were used for TCR beta sequencing. The Qiagen DNeasy Blood Extraction Kit was used to extract genomic DNA from the blood cell samples. The clonotype originates from a woman younger than 45 in good health and CMV-seropositive. The sequenced material came from PBMCs.

The CDR3 sequence is CASAPAGLANTIYF. The DNA sequence reads TGTGCCAGCGCCCCTGCGGGGCTTGCAAACACCATATATTTT. This chain joins TRBV27 to TRBJ1-3, with TRBD1 tentatively as D gene (5 bases match). V is cut by 8 bases and J by 6 bases, and the space between the germline ends is 17 bases. The CDR3 numbers 14 residues from cysteine through phenylalanine. Solely the CDR3 DNA is kept, with 42 bases framed from the first base. From the germline V gene (reference sequence), CDR1 is MNHEY and CDR2 is SMNVEV.